The present entry profiles one TCR beta chain with its context. This entry belongs to a study of blood T cell repertoires in COVID-19. Study background: COVID-19 samples, acute and convalescent, were from the United States, Italy and Spain. PBMCs, B-cell-depleted T cells, or T cells were the source of the cDNA or gDNA that made up the material.

Between the trimmed V and J ends, which lost 4 bases and 6 bases, there was a span of 10 bases. In germline, CDR1 is SGHTA, CDR2 FQGNSA. This CDR3 is 14 amino acids long. As processed by the authors: Reference gene primers were amplified, and this amplification served to estimate nucleated cell counts. Method: immunoSEQ multiplex PCR; TCRdb's copy keeps in-frame clones and lacks some. For V, J and clone size, that table is used; D and trimming come from the DNA. The top ten clones hold over 20% of a sample with about 44,000 clones, around 87% of them seen once. The clonotype comes from a woman older than 75 in a cohort sampled during active or convalescent COVID-19. What was sequenced was peripheral blood. V is TRBV7-2 and J is TRBJ1-6; D is ambiguous. This CDR3 is CASSSVGVNSPLHF. DNA of the CDR3: TGTGCCAGCAGCTCCGTGGGAGTTAATTCACCCCTCCACTTT. The complete variable domain, with remaining parts taken from reference TRBV7-2 and TRBJ1-6, reads GAGVSQSPSNKVTEKGKDVELRCDPISGHTALYWYRQSLGQGLEFLIYFQGNSAPDKSGLPSDRFSAERTGGSVSTLTIQRTQQEDSAVYLCASSSVGVNSPLHFGNGTRLTVT.